This is a list of T cell receptor beta chains from one sample in a study of circulating CD8 cells and anti-PD-1 response in melanoma. A single record per CDR3 protein comes from TCRdb applying MiXCR to the reads. Of 300 or so distinct CDR3 sequences listed, over 10% are singletons. Here the sequenced sample was CD8+ T cells from PBMCs, taken at baseline or after one month of anti-PD-1 therapy (not recorded which). The receptors come from a human donor with melanoma. CDR3s include the opening cysteine and the closing phenylalanine or tryptophan. D genes are given only for firm matches. Rows may omit the clone size; those that give it use once, few, many or a size class.

abundance: medium-sized; j_gene: TRBJ2-7; v_gene: TRBV20-1; d_gene: -; CDR3nt: TGCAGTGCTAGATACCACAACTCCTACGAGCAGTACTTC; CDR3aa: CSARYHNSYEQYF
abundance: -; j_gene: TRBJ2-7; v_gene: TRBV19; d_gene: -; CDR3nt: TGTGCCAGTAGTATCCGGGACAACCCCTACGAGCAGTACTTC; CDR3aa: CASSIRDNPYEQYF
abundance: large; j_gene: TRBJ2-7; v_gene: TRBV15; d_gene: -; CDR3nt: TGTGCCACCAGCAGACCCGTGGGCGAGCAGTACTTC; CDR3aa: CATSRPVGEQYF
abundance: large; j_gene: TRBJ2-7; v_gene: TRBV3-2; d_gene: -; CDR3nt: TGTGCCAGCAGCCCCAAATACGAGCAGTACTTC; CDR3aa: CASSPKYEQYF
abundance: -; j_gene: TRBJ1-6; v_gene: TRBV19; d_gene: -; CDR3nt: TGTGCCAGTAGTATAGTATCCAGGAGTCCCCCCCACTTT; CDR3aa: CASSIVSRSPPHF
abundance: large; j_gene: TRBJ1-1; v_gene: TRBV19; d_gene: -; CDR3nt: TGTGCCAGTAGTATGTGGGTGGCCACTGAAGCTTTCTTT; CDR3aa: CASSMWVATEAFF
abundance: -; j_gene: TRBJ1-1; v_gene: TRBV19; d_gene: -; CDR3nt: TGTGCCAGTAGTACTGGCAGGACGGAAGCTTTCTTT; CDR3aa: CASSTGRTEAFF
abundance: medium-sized; j_gene: TRBJ2-3; v_gene: TRBV28; d_gene: TRBD1; CDR3nt: TGTGCCAGCACCCCCGGGACAGGGGGAACAGATACGCAGTATTTT; CDR3aa: CASTPGTGGTDTQYF
abundance: large; j_gene: TRBJ2-5; v_gene: TRBV19; d_gene: -; CDR3nt: TGTGCCAGTAGTATACGGGGCGCTGGGAAGACCCAGTACTTC; CDR3aa: CASSIRGAGKTQYF
abundance: medium-sized; j_gene: TRBJ2-7; v_gene: TRBV19; d_gene: -; CDR3nt: TGTGCCAGTAGTATAGGTCCAGGTTCCTACGAGCAGTACTTC; CDR3aa: CASSIGPGSYEQYF
abundance: large; j_gene: TRBJ2-1; v_gene: TRBV29-1; d_gene: -; CDR3nt: TGCAGCGTTGAAGTAGTGACTAGCAATGAGCAGTTCTTC; CDR3aa: CSVEVVTSNEQFF
abundance: large; j_gene: TRBJ1-2; v_gene: TRBV4-3; d_gene: -; CDR3nt: TGCGCCAGCAGCCAAGATGGAGGCTACACCTTC; CDR3aa: CASSQDGGYTF
abundance: large; j_gene: TRBJ2-1; v_gene: TRBV19; d_gene: -; CDR3nt: TGTGCCAGTACCACAGGGCGCAATGAGCAGTTCTTC; CDR3aa: CASTTGRNEQFF